These T cell receptor beta chains were read from a single sample in a study of molecular identifiers for immune sequencing clone quantification. MiXCR was run by TCRdb on the PCR reads, yielding one entry per CDR3 protein. The sample lists some 320,000 distinct CDR3 sequences; about 22% were seen once. Sequenced input: naive CD8+ T cells from blood, with Jurkat cell RNA spiked in. Receptors were obtained from a human donor in good health. Some libraries in this study had Jurkat cell RNA spiked in. CDR3s include the opening cysteine and the closing phenylalanine or tryptophan. Fields, in order: V gene, D gene, J gene, clone size, CDR3 protein, CDR3 DNA. A D gene is named only where the DNA matches it firmly. Clone size is not always given. Where it is, it says once, few, many or a class for expanded clones.

v_call: TRBV30
d_call: .
j_call: TRBJ2-2
clone_size: many
cdr3_aa: CAWSVLGSNTGELFF
cdr3_nt: TGTGCCTGGAGTGTACTCGGGAGTAACACCGGGGAGCTGTTTTTT

v_call: TRBV27
d_call: TRBD1
j_call: TRBJ2-5
clone_size: few
cdr3_aa: CASSGQGIETQYF
cdr3_nt: TGTGCCAGCAGCGGACAGGGTATCGAGACCCAGTACTTC

v_call: TRBV20-1
d_call: .
j_call: TRBJ2-3
clone_size: few
cdr3_aa: CSAIGGSSTDTQYF
cdr3_nt: TGCAGTGCTATTGGAGGCTCTAGCACAGATACGCAGTATTTT

v_call: TRBV21-1
d_call: .
j_call: TRBJ2-5
clone_size: many
cdr3_aa: CASAISGRAIETQYF
cdr3_nt: TGTGCCAGCGCGATTAGCGGGAGGGCCATTGAGACCCAGTACTTC

v_call: TRBV7-9
d_call: .
j_call: TRBJ1-1
clone_size: once
cdr3_aa: CASSFPRPEAFF
cdr3_nt: TGTGCCAGCAGCTTCCCCCGACCTGAAGCTTTCTTT

v_call: TRBV6-6
d_call: .
j_call: TRBJ1-2
clone_size: few
cdr3_aa: CASSYSRQYGYTF
cdr3_nt: TGTGCCAGCAGTTACTCGAGACAGTATGGCTACACCTTC

v_call: TRBV11-2
d_call: TRBD2
j_call: TRBJ2-1
clone_size: .
cdr3_aa: CASSLGAGANNEQSF
cdr3_nt: TGTGCCAGCAGCTTAGGAGCGGGAGCTAACAATGAGCAGTCCTTC

v_call: TRBV5-4
d_call: .
j_call: TRBJ2-4
clone_size: few
cdr3_aa: CASSLAGHKNIQYF
cdr3_nt: TGTGCCAGCAGCTTGGCAGGACATAAAAACATTCAGTACTTC

v_call: TRBV7-2
d_call: .
j_call: TRBJ2-6
clone_size: many
cdr3_aa: CASGLSSGANVLTF
cdr3_nt: TGTGCCAGCGGGTTAAGCTCTGGGGCCAACGTCCTGACTTTC

v_call: TRBV3-1
d_call: .
j_call: TRBJ1-2
clone_size: few
cdr3_aa: CASSHKWGYGYTF
cdr3_nt: TGTGCCAGCAGCCACAAGTGGGGTTATGGCTACACCTTC

v_call: TRBV10-3
d_call: TRBD1
j_call: TRBJ1-1
clone_size: few
cdr3_aa: CAISQLGQGLNTEAFF
cdr3_nt: TGTGCCATCAGTCAACTAGGACAGGGGTTGAACACTGAAGCTTTCTTT

v_call: TRBV21-1
d_call: .
j_call: TRBJ1-5
clone_size: .
cdr3_aa: CASSMPPGQKIYSNQLQHF
cdr3_nt: TGTGCCAGCAGCATGCCCCCGGGACAGAAAATTTATAGCAATCAGCTCCAGCATTTT

v_call: TRBV21-1
d_call: .
j_call: TRBJ1-4
clone_size: few
cdr3_aa: CASRCEDRGPDEKLFF
cdr3_nt: TGTGCCAGCAGGTGTGAGGACAGGGGGCCGGATGAAAAACTGTTTTTT

v_call: TRBV5-6
d_call: TRBD2
j_call: TRBJ2-1
clone_size: few
cdr3_aa: CASSLALAGGGNEQFF
cdr3_nt: TGTGCCAGCAGCTTGGCTCTAGCGGGGGGGGGGAATGAGCAGTTCTTC

v_call: TRBV6-2/TRBV6-3
d_call: .
j_call: TRBJ2-3
clone_size: .
cdr3_aa: CASSYEGTADTQYF
cdr3_nt: TGTGCCAGCAGTTACGAGGGTACGGCAGATACGCAGTATTTT

v_call: TRBV14
d_call: TRBD1
j_call: TRBJ1-1
clone_size: many
cdr3_aa: CASSRKTGMNTEAFF
cdr3_nt: TGTGCCAGCAGCCGGAAGACAGGGATGAACACTGAAGCTTTCTTT

v_call: TRBV9
d_call: .
j_call: TRBJ1-4
clone_size: .
cdr3_aa: CASSAEGATNEKLFF
cdr3_nt: TGTGCCAGCAGCGCGGAGGGGGCAACTAATGAAAAACTGTTTTTT

v_call: TRBV12-3/TRBV12-4
d_call: TRBD1
j_call: TRBJ2-7
clone_size: many
cdr3_aa: CASSFRGLGEQYF
cdr3_nt: TGTGCCAGCAGTTTCAGGGGGCTGGGCGAGCAGTACTTC

v_call: TRBV9
d_call: .
j_call: TRBJ1-1
clone_size: many
cdr3_aa: CASSVVGQGGTEAFF
cdr3_nt: TGTGCCAGCAGCGTAGTGGGGCAGGGTGGCACTGAAGCTTTCTTT

v_call: TRBV7-9
d_call: .
j_call: TRBJ2-5
clone_size: .
cdr3_aa: CASSSTDYQETQYF
cdr3_nt: TGTGCCAGCAGCTCGACGGATTACCAAGAGACCCAGTACTTC

v_call: TRBV29-1
d_call: .
j_call: TRBJ2-2
clone_size: .
cdr3_aa: CSVVAGTTHTGELFF
cdr3_nt: TGCAGCGTTGTTGCGGGGACCACGCACACCGGGGAGCTGTTTTTT

v_call: TRBV30
d_call: .
j_call: TRBJ2-4
clone_size: .
cdr3_aa: CAWSVGSGRSQKPSF
cdr3_nt: TGTGCCTGGAGTGTAGGGAGTGGCAGGAGCCAAAAACCGTCCTTC

v_call: TRBV5-4
d_call: .
j_call: TRBJ2-3
clone_size: many
cdr3_aa: CASTHLSQDTQYF
cdr3_nt: TGTGCCAGCACCCACCTCTCGCAGGATACGCAGTATTTT

v_call: TRBV30
d_call: .
j_call: TRBJ1-6
clone_size: few
cdr3_aa: CAWRIASPLHF
cdr3_nt: TGTGCCTGGCGAATTGCTTCACCCCTCCACTTT

v_call: TRBV27
d_call: .
j_call: TRBJ2-6
clone_size: many
cdr3_aa: CASKGDGANVLTF
cdr3_nt: TGTGCCAGCAAGGGGGATGGGGCCAACGTCCTGACTTTC

v_call: TRBV6-2/TRBV6-3
d_call: .
j_call: TRBJ1-1
clone_size: few
cdr3_aa: CASSSEWIANTEAFF
cdr3_nt: TGTGCCAGCAGTTCTGAGTGGATAGCCAACACTGAAGCTTTCTTT

v_call: TRBV4-3
d_call: .
j_call: TRBJ2-7
clone_size: few
cdr3_aa: CASSPLLFGGGHEQYF
cdr3_nt: TGCGCCAGCAGCCCCCTGCTTTTCGGAGGGGGCCACGAGCAGTACTTC